The clone carrying this T cell receptor (beta chain) was counted at least ten times. Given a much more abundant clone one base away, this may be a read error. Germline CDR1 reads SGHTA; CDR2 reads FQGNSA. The CDR3 length is 12 residues. The CDR3 regions of TCR beta were amplified from RNA transcripts. First-round RT-PCR targeting the TCR CDR3 was performed with the HTBI primer set. TCRdb re-called the multiplex PCR reads with MiXCR, one entry per CDR3 protein. The table has almost 250,000 distinct CDR3 sequences, more than 20% seen once. The sample belongs to a study of T cells in Graves' hyperthyroidism and ophthalmopathy.

Sample: blood. The clonotype comes from a woman between 35 and 50 years old with Graves' ophthalmopathy. The rearrangement joins TRBV7-2 to TRBJ2-7, with D uncertain. Written as DNA, the CDR3 is TGTGCCAGCAGCGGGCGGTCTCACGAGCGGTACTTC. Its translation is CASSGRSHERYF. Drawing the rest from reference TRBV7-2 and TRBJ2-7, the complete variable domain is GAGVSQSPSNKVTEKGKDVELRCDPISGHTALYWYRQSLGQGLEFLIYFQGNSAPDKSGLPSDRFSAERTGGSVSTLTIQRTQQEDSAVYLCASSGRSHERYFGPGTRLTVT.